The 20 T cell receptor beta chains presented below share a single source sample, sequenced in a study of shared clonotypes between healthy human individuals. Libraries were prepared by immunoSEQ multiplex PCR; TCRdb keeps only in-frame clonotypes and omits some of them. Of under 1 million clones in the sample, around 96% were seen once. CD8 cells regarded as naive lacked CD45RO, were positively chosen for CCR7, and omitted terminally differentiated effector memory CD45RA+ cells. Sequencing input: naive CD8+ T cells sorted from blood. The receptor set was obtained from a man in his thirties or forties in good health.

In its sample, this clone was seen once. CDR3: CASSQVGGTYEQYF. The DNA of the CDR3 is TGTGCCAGCAGCCAAGTCGGCGGGACCTACGAGCAGTACTTC. This chain uses TRBV4-2 with TRBJ2-7; TRBD2 might be the D (6 bases). V dropped 1 base and J dropped 2 bases, with 9 bases sitting between them. Germline V gene sequence: CDR1 LGHNA, CDR2 YNFKEQ. CDR3 length equals 14 residues.

V is TRBV5-6 and J is TRBJ2-1, with 8 bases lining up with TRBD2. The CDR3 is 16 residues long. V lost 3 bases, J lost 5 bases, and 10 bases stayed unmatched. Germline V gene lookup returns CDR1 SGHDT and CDR2 YYEEEE. DNA of the CDR3: TGTGCCAGCAGCTCGGGAACGAGCGGGAGAAACAATGAGCAGTTCTTC. Its translation: CASSSGTSGRNNEQFF.

Regarding this clone: Other DNA sequences within the sample encode an identical CDR3. The chain links TRBV9 to TRBJ2-1, with 7 bases that match TRBD2. Germline V gene lookup returns CDR1 SGDLS and CDR2 YYNGEE. CDR3 size: 15 residues. V gave up 3 bases and J gave up 0 bases; unmatched junction bases: 3. The DNA of the CDR3 is TGTGCCAGCAGCGCGGGCGGGAGCTCCTACAATGAGCAGTTCTTC. It yields the protein CASSAGGSSYNEQFF.

CDR3 sequence reads: CASSQKLGAYQQYF. The CDR3 DNA reads as TGTGCCAGCAGCCAGAAGCTGGGCGCCTATCAGCAGTACTTC. The rearrangement uses TRBV14 and TRBJ2-7, with D hard to call. Germline CDR1 SGHDN, CDR2 FVKESK. V lost 3 bases to trimming and J lost 8 bases, with 17 bases between them. CDR3 length: 14 amino acids.

As to this clone: The junction departs from the called germline gene at one end, perhaps through a read error. The chain couples TRBV13 to TRBJ2-1; 8 nucleotides agree with TRBD2. The CDR3 covers 14 residues. Germline lookup yields CDR1 PRHDT and CDR2 FYEKMQ (reference sequence). The CDR3 loop reads CASSFALAGNVQFF. CDR3 DNA sequence: TGTGCCAGCAGCTTTGCCCTAGCGGGCAATGTGCAGTTCTTC.

This clone was observed a few times. This chain uses TRBV5-5 with TRBJ2-3; D is unresolved. CDR3 length: 15 residues. Deletions cut 2 bases from V and 4 bases from J, with 14 bases between. Germline CDR1 and CDR2: SGHKS and YYEKEE (reference sequence). The CDR3 loop is CASSLIRQVADTQYF. DNA for the CDR3: TGTGCCAGCAGCTTAATCCGGCAGGTGGCAGATACGCAGTATTTT.

The V call is TRBV14, the J call TRBJ2-7, with 8 bases identical to TRBD1. From germline, CDR1 is SGHDN and CDR2 FVKESK. Trimming took 2 bases from V and 5 from J; bases not matched to a gene: 20. The CDR3 covers 19 residues. CDR3 bases: TGTGCCAGCAGCCAATCGACCACCTACACAGGGGGTGCCATGGACGAGCAGTACTTC. Encoded protein: CASSQSTTYTGGAMDEQYF.

A word on this clone: The sample carries other DNA sequences with the same CDR3. The rearrangement joins TRBV29-1 to TRBJ2-7; TRBD2 matches at 10 bases. CDR3 length: 13 amino acids. Germline trimming cut 4 bases from V and 1 base from J; bases unmatched to any gene: 1. Germline values: CDR1 SQVTM, CDR2 ANQGSEA. The CDR3 sequence: CSVVLAGSYEQYF. CDR3 coding DNA: TGCAGCGTTGTACTAGCGGGATCCTACGAGCAGTACTTC.

This clone has a single count. The J gene is TRBJ2-1, the V gene TRBV5-1; D gene uncertain. V lost 1 base and J 7 bases, leaving 6 bases between the germline ends. Germline V CDR1 and CDR2: SGHRS, YFSETQ. The CDR3 sequence is 12 residues long. The CDR3 spells CASSLTANEQFF. CDR3 DNA: TGCGCCAGCAGCTTGACTGCTAATGAGCAGTTCTTC.

The chain joins TRBV5-1 to TRBJ2-5; 12 bases map to TRBD2. The ends lost 4 bases at V and 2 bases at J; junction bases unmatched: 6. CDR3 length equals 16 residues. Germline-derived CDR1 and CDR2 are SGHRS and YFSETQ. The CDR3 DNA sequence: TGCGCCAGCAGCCAGACTAGCGGGAGAATACAAGAGACCCAGTACTTC. This translates into CASSQTSGRIQETQYF.

The genes are TRBV27 and TRBJ2-5; D ambiguous. Looked up from germline, CDR1 is MNHEY and CDR2 is SMNVEV (reference sequence). V shed 3 bases and J shed 2 bases, with 7 bases lying between them. The CDR3 has 13 amino acids. Here the CDR3 DNA reads TGTGCCAGCAGTTTTACGGTGCAAGAGACCCAGTACTTC. Protein sequence: CASSFTVQETQYF.

The CDR3: CASTGRGFDQPQHF. CDR3 bases: TGTGCCAGCACCGGAAGGGGGTTTGATCAGCCCCAGCATTTT. The chain recombines TRBV28 with TRBJ1-5; D is possibly TRBD1 (6 bases). The CDR3 sequence is 14 residues long. V was cut by 7 bases and J by 5 bases, with 15 bases left in between. Per the germline V gene, CDR1 is MDHEN and CDR2 is SYDVKM.

This chain joins TRBV27 and TRBJ2-2, with no clear D. The germline V gene encodes CDR1 MNHEY and CDR2 SMNVEV (reference sequence). V lost 0 bases and J 6 bases, leaving 8 bases between the germline ends. This CDR3 spans 14 amino acids. CDR3 sequence (DNA): TGTGCCAGCAGTTTATCATCGTCCCCCGGGGAGCTGTTTTTT. Encoded protein: CASSLSSSPGELFF.

The chain recombines TRBV28 with TRBJ1-2, with a possible D match to TRBD1 (6 bases). Germline V gives CDR1 MDHEN, CDR2 SYDVKM. V was shortened by 8 bases and J by 4 bases, with 11 bases between the two germline ends. This CDR3 contains 12 residues. The CDR3 spells CASGAGAYGYTF. The CDR3, as DNA: TGTGCCAGCGGTGCAGGGGCCTATGGCTACACCTTC.

The V gene is TRBV15, the J gene TRBJ2-7; a weak D match, TRBD2 (6 bases). CDR3 length: 14 amino acids. V was clipped by 3 bases and J by 6 bases, with 15 bases between them. The germline CDR1 and CDR2 sequences are LNHNV and YYDKDF (reference sequence). In DNA, the CDR3 is TGTGCCACCAGCAGTCTACGGGACGGGGGCGAGCAGTACTTC. This translates into CATSSLRDGGEQYF.

The genes are TRBV2 and TRBJ2-1; 9 nucleotides align to TRBD2. The CDR3 has 15 residues. Unmatched junction bases numbered 9, after V lost 6 bases and J lost 6 bases. The germline CDR1 and CDR2 sequences are SNHLY and FYNNEI. The CDR3: CASRGLAGGPNEQFF. The CDR3 region has the DNA TGTGCCAGCAGGGGCCTGGCGGGAGGGCCCAATGAGCAGTTCTTC.

This chain connects TRBV7-9 to TRBJ1-5; 7 bases match TRBD1. The V and J ends lost 5 bases and 2 bases, in that order; junction bases with no gene match: 3. CDR3 length equals 14 residues. Germline V lookup: CDR1 SEHNR, CDR2 FQNEAQ (reference sequence). The DNA for the CDR3 is TGTGCCAGCAGCCTCGACAGGGGCAATCAGCCCCAGCATTTT. This codes for CASSLDRGNQPQHF.

The chain couples TRBV10-3 to TRBJ2-5; D ambiguous. Trimming took 2 bases from V and 3 from J, leaving 7 bases between them. CDR1 is ENHRY and CDR2 is SYGVKD in the germline V gene. The CDR3 spans 13 residues. The CDR3 sequence is CAISEEAKETQYF. The CDR3 DNA is TGTGCCATCAGTGAGGAAGCCAAAGAGACCCAGTACTTC.

Details on this clone: Other DNA sequences in the sample encode the same CDR3. The chain joins TRBV7-9 to TRBJ1-1; possible D gene TRBD1, 5 bases. Germline loops: CDR1 SEHNR, CDR2 FQNEAQ (reference sequence). CDR3 length equals 12 residues. Trimming removed 3 bases at V and 6 bases at J, with 8 bases between. CDR3 region: CASSFQGSEAFF. The CDR3 bases are TGTGCCAGCAGCTTTCAGGGCTCTGAAGCTTTCTTT. Looking up the rest from reference TRBV7-9 and TRBJ1-1 gives the full variable domain: DTGVSQNPRHKITKRGQNVTFRCDPISEHNRLYWYRQTLGQGPEFLTYFQNEAQLEKSRLLSDRFSAERPKGSFSTLEIQRTEQGDSAMYLCASSFQGSEAFFGQGTRLTVV.

The J gene is TRBJ2-3, the V gene TRBV28; D is possibly TRBD1 (5 bases). This CDR3 contains 15 residues. Trimming cost V 2 bases and J 4 bases, with 13 bases left between them. CDR1 and CDR2 from the germline V gene are MDHEN and SYDVKM. In nucleotides, the CDR3 is TGTGCCAGCAGTTTACAGGGCGTCAGCCCAGATACGCAGTATTTT. Protein: CASSLQGVSPDTQYF. The variable domain in full, with the rest retrieved from reference TRBV28 and TRBJ2-3, is DVKVTQSSRYLVKRTGEKVFLECVQDMDHENMFWYRQDPGLGLRLIYFSYDVKMKEKGDIPEGYSVSREKKERFSLILESASTNQTSMYLCASSLQGVSPDTQYFGPGTRLTVL.